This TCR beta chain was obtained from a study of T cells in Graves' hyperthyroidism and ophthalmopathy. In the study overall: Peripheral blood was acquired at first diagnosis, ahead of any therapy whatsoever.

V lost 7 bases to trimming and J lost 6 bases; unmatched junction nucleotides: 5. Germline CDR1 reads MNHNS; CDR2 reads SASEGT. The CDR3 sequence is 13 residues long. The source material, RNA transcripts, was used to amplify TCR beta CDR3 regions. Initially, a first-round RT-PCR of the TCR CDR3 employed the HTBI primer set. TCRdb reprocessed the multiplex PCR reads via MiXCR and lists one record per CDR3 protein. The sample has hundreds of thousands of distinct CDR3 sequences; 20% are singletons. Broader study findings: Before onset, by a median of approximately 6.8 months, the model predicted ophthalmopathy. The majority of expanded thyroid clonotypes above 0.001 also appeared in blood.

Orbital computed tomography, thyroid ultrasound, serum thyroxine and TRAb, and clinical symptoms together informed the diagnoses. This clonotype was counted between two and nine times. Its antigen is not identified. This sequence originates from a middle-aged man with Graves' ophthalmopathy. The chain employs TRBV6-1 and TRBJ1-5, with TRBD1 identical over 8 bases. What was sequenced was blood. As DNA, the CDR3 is TGTGCCAGCAATGACAGGGGTATTCAGCCCCAGCATTTT. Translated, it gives CASNDRGIQPQHF.